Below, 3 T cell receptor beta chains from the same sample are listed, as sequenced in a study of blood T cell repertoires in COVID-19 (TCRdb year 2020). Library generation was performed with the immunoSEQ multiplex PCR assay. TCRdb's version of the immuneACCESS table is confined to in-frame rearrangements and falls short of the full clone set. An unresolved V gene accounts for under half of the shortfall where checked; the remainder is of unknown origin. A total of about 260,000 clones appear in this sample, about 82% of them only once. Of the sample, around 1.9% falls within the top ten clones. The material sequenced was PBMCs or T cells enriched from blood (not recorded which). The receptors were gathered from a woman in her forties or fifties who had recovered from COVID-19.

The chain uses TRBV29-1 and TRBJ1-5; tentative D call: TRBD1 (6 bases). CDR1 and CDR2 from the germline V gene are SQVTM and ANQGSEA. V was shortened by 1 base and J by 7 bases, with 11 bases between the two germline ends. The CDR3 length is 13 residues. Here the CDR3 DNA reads TGCAGCGTTGAAGGGGGGCAGGGGCAGCCCCAGCATTTT. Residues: CSVEGGQGQPQHF.

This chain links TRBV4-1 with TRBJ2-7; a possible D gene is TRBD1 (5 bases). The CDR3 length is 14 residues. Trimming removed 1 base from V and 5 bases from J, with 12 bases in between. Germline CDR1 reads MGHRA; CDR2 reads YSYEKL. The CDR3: CASSQAGNRHEQYF. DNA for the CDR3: TGCGCCAGCAGCCAAGCAGGGAATAGGCACGAGCAGTACTTC.

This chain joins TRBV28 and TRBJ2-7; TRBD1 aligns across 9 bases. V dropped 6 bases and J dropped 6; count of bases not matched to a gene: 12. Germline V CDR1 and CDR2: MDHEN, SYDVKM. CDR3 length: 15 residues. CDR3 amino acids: CASRTTGQGPLEQYF. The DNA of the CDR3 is TGTGCCAGCAGAACCACGGGACAGGGACCCCTCGAGCAGTACTTC.